The 18 T cell receptor beta chains below all came from one sample that was sequenced in a study of TIL therapy for anti-PD-1-resistant metastatic lung cancer. Time point defined: pre-treatment sample, taken before nivolumab and TIL therapy. The immunoSEQ assay was v3. Method: immunoSEQ multiplex PCR; TCRdb's copy keeps in-frame clones and lacks some. This table has more than 45,000 clones, about nine tenths appearing once. The sample consisted of blood, taken at baseline. The receptors derive from a person between 25 and 79 years old with non-small cell lung cancer.

The V gene is TRBV19, the J gene TRBJ2-3; D call uncertain. CDR1 and CDR2 (germline): LNHDA, SQIVND (reference sequence). CDR3 length: 16 amino acids. The V gene lost 1 base and the J gene lost 5 bases, with 16 bases spanning the gap. The CDR3 region has the DNA TGTGCCAGTAGTATAGTCCAGGCGAGTTGGGGAGATACGCAGTATTTT. Translation: CASSIVQASWGDTQYF.

The chain employs TRBV6-1 and TRBJ2-5; 14 bases are shared with TRBD2. The trim removed 3 bases at V and 5 bases at J, leaving 5 bases unmatched. The CDR3 is made up of 16 amino acids. CDR1 and CDR2 from the germline V gene are MNHNS and SASEGT. The CDR3 spells CASSEDRLAGGETQYF. CDR3 DNA sequence: TGTGCCAGCAGTGAGGACAGACTAGCGGGAGGGGAGACCCAGTACTTC.

The V and J genes are TRBV28 and TRBJ1-6; D is uncertain. Germline V gene data show CDR1 as MDHEN and CDR2 as SYDVKM. CDR3 length: 12 residues. Trimming took off 2 bases at V and 6 bases at J, with 2 bases between the two ends. The CDR3 reads CASSLPNSPLHF. CDR3 nucleotides: TGTGCCAGCAGTTTACCTAATTCACCCCTCCACTTT.

The rearrangement links TRBV5-1 to TRBJ1-6, with 8 bases aligning to TRBD1. V was pared by 4 bases and J by 10 bases, with 10 bases of the junction left unmatched. CDR3 length equals 15 residues. Looked up from germline, CDR1 is SGHRS and CDR2 is YFSETQ. CDR3 coding DNA: TGCGCCAGCAGCCTACTGACAGGGGCTGAATCACCCCTCCACTTT. This gives the protein CASSLLTGAESPLHF.

V gene TRBV4-1 combines with J gene TRBJ2-7; D call uncertain. This CDR3 comprises 15 residues. Trimming left V 4 bases short and J 2 bases short, with 15 bases between. Germline values: CDR1 MGHRA, CDR2 YSYEKL. DNA of the CDR3: TGCGCCAGCAGCCTATCGCAGACATCAACCTACGAGCAGTACTTC. It specifies CASSLSQTSTYEQYF.

Remarks on this clone: Other DNA sequences in the sample encode the same CDR3. This chain joins TRBV5-1 and TRBJ1-5; 10 bases line up with TRBD1. The CDR3 has 15 amino acids. V lost 0 bases to trimming and J lost 6 bases; unmatched junction nucleotides: 3. Germline V gives CDR1 SGHRS, CDR2 YFSETQ. The chain's CDR3 is CASSLGQGAGQPQHF. The CDR3 DNA follows: TGCGCCAGCAGCTTGGGACAGGGGGCGGGTCAGCCCCAGCATTTT.

This rearrangement joins TRBV7-9 to TRBJ2-1, with 7 positions matching TRBD1. The germline gives CDR1 SEHNR, CDR2 FQNEAQ (reference sequence). V dropped 4 bases and J dropped 3; count of bases not matched to a gene: 6. This CDR3 spans 15 amino acids. The CDR3 sequence is CASSSQGQVYNEQFF. CDR3 sequence (DNA): TGTGCCAGCAGCTCCCAAGGACAGGTCTACAATGAGCAGTTCTTC.

The chain uses TRBV10-3 and TRBJ2-3, with TRBD1 matching over 7 bases. CDR3 length equals 17 residues. Germline CDR1 is ENHRY and CDR2 is SYGVKD. Trimming at V came to 0 bases and at J to 0 bases, leaving 6 bases not matched to a gene. In nucleotides, the CDR3 is TGTGCCATCAGTGAGTCGACAGGGTGGTCTAGCACAGATACGCAGTATTTT. It is translated as CAISESTGWSSTDTQYF.

The chain joins TRBV18 to TRBJ2-7; D gene uncertain. V was cut by 5 bases and J by 0 bases, with 8 bases left in between. The length of the CDR3 is 13 residues. Germline V gene sequence: CDR1 KGHSH, CDR2 LQKENI. The chain's CDR3 is CASSGQISYEQYF. DNA of the CDR3: TGTGCCAGCTCAGGGCAGATCTCCTACGAGCAGTACTTC.

The V gene is TRBV19, the J gene TRBJ2-2, with 8 bases aligning to TRBD1. Germline trimming cut 7 bases from V and 6 bases from J; bases unmatched to any gene: 10. The CDR3 has 15 amino acids. Germline V CDR1 and CDR2: LNHDA, SQIVND (reference sequence). Here the CDR3 reads CASMPGGLIPGELFF. The CDR3 bases are TGTGCCAGTATGCCAGGGGGCTTGATCCCCGGGGAGCTGTTTTTT.

The chain's CDR3 is CASSPDDQETQYF. In nucleotides, the CDR3 is TGTGCCAGCAGCCCGGACGACCAAGAGACCCAGTACTTC. V and J are TRBV5-4 and TRBJ2-5; D unresolved. CDR3 length: 13 residues. Germline values: CDR1 SGHNT, CDR2 YYREEE (reference sequence). The ends were cut back, 4 bases at V and 0 bases at J, with 7 bases in the middle.

The chain combines TRBV2 with TRBJ1-2; D is unclear. The CDR3 loop spans 13 amino acids. Trimming took off 6 bases at V and 7 bases at J, with 15 bases between the two ends. Looked up from germline, CDR1 is SNHLY and CDR2 is FYNNEI. DNA for the CDR3: TGTGCCAGCAGGCAGACGGGAGAAGCTGGCTACACCTTC. Protein sequence: CASRQTGEAGYTF.

This chain links TRBV11-2 with TRBJ1-1, with TRBD1 as a possible D gene (5 bases). Germline values: CDR1 SGHAT, CDR2 FQNNGV. The CDR3 extends over 14 amino acids. The ends were cut back, 1 base at V and 2 bases at J, with 8 bases in the middle. The CDR3 protein is CASSLGRANTEAFF. Written as DNA, the CDR3 is TGTGCCAGCAGCTTAGGCAGGGCAAACACTGAAGCTTTCTTT.

The J gene is TRBJ1-5, the V gene TRBV19; no firm D call. CDR1 and CDR2 from the germline V gene are LNHDA and SQIVND (reference sequence). The V end lost 3 bases, the J end lost 0 bases, and 12 bases lay between the germline ends. There are 16 residues in the CDR3. This CDR3 reads CASSMDRRTSNQPQHF. For the CDR3, the DNA is TGTGCCAGTAGTATGGACCGGAGAACTAGCAATCAGCCCCAGCATTTT.

This clone was seen only once. The V call is TRBV14, the J call TRBJ2-5; 9 positions agree with TRBD2. Germline CDR1 SGHDN, CDR2 FVKESK. The CDR3 contains 16 residues. V trimming: 4 bases; J trimming: 2 bases; junction bases outside the gene matches: 8. CDR3 loop: CASSPTAGLAQETQYF. CDR3 in DNA: TGTGCCAGCAGCCCGACTGCTGGACTAGCGCAAGAGACCCAGTACTTC.

The chain has TRBV27 and TRBJ2-1; D call uncertain. Germline V gene lookup returns CDR1 MNHEY and CDR2 SMNVEV (reference sequence). The CDR3 contains 15 residues. With 6 bases removed from V and 4 bases from J, the gap between germline ends came to 16 bases. CDR3 region: CASSVEITVYNEQFF. The CDR3, as DNA: TGTGCCAGCAGCGTCGAGATCACGGTGTACAATGAGCAGTTCTTC.

The J gene is TRBJ2-7, the V gene TRBV28; TRBD1 matches at 7 bases. CDR1 is MDHEN and CDR2 is SYDVKM in the germline V gene. After removal of 6 bases from V and 9 bases from J, the junction contained 8 bases not matched to a gene. This CDR3 has 12 residues. The CDR3 here is CASSNTGVSQYF. The CDR3 DNA reads as TGTGCCAGCAGCAACACAGGGGTTTCGCAGTACTTC.

The chain combines TRBV7-3 with TRBJ2-2; perhaps TRBD1 as D (5 bases). Germline assignment: CDR1 SGHTA and CDR2 FQGTGA. The length of the CDR3 is 16 residues. V was trimmed by 2 bases and J by 4 bases, leaving 14 bases between them. In DNA, the CDR3 is TGTGCCAGCAGCTTAGGGGCAGGTGGTCCCACCGGGGAGCTGTTTTTT. Amino acids: CASSLGAGGPTGELFF.